In its sample, the clone carrying this T cell receptor (beta chain) was seen a few times. Its specificity is unknown. The source material, RNA transcripts, was used to amplify TCR beta CDR3 regions. HTBI primers drove first-round RT-PCR of the TCR CDR3. TCRdb re-called the multiplex PCR reads with MiXCR, one entry per CDR3 protein. The data show approximately 530,000 distinct CDR3 sequences, about 20% seen once. Enrolled ophthalmopathy patients presented with a Clinical Activity Score of at least 3, a NOSPECS grade of at least 4, and disease duration under 3 months. For the diagnoses, clinical symptoms, serum thyroxine and TRAb, thyroid ultrasound and orbital computed tomography were used. This sample is part of a study of T cells in Graves' hyperthyroidism and ophthalmopathy. Whole-study results and caveats: The model predicted ophthalmopathy a median roughly 6.3 months before onset.

From germline, CDR1 is MDHEN and CDR2 SYDVKM. The CDR3 runs to 12 residues. Between the trimmed V and J ends, which lost 3 bases and 8 bases, there was a span of 10 bases. This sequence originates from a man aged 35-49 years with Graves' ophthalmopathy. The chain has TRBV28 and TRBJ1-1; no reliable D call. The source material was blood. The CDR3 protein is CASSFLSDEAFF. The DNA for the CDR3 is TGTGCCAGCAGTTTCTTGTCAGACGAAGCTTTCTTT.